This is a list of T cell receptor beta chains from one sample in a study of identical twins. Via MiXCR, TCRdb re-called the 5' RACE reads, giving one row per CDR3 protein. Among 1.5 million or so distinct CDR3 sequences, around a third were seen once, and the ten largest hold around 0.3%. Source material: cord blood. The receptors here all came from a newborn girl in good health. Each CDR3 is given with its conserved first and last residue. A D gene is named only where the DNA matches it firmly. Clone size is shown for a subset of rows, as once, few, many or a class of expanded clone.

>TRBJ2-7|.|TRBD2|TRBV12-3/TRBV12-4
TGTGCCAGCAGTTTAGGGGGGGAGGGCCTCTACGAGCAGTACTTC
CASSLGGEGLYEQYF
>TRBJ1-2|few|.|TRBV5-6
TGTGCCAGCAGCTTGACGGAGGGGTATGGCTACACCTTC
CASSLTEGYGYTF
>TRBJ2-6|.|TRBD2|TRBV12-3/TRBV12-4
TGTGCCAGCAGTTTCGTAGGACGACTAGCGGGAGCTTCTGGGGCCAACGTCCTGACTTTC
CASSFVGRLAGASGANVLTF
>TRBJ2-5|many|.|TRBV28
TGTGCCAGCAGTTTTACAGGCAGGGACCAAGAGACCCAGTACTTC
CASSFTGRDQETQYF
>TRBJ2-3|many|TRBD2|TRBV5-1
TGCGCCAGCAGCTTGGGGCTAGCGGACTTCACAGATACGCAGTATTTT
CASSLGLADFTDTQYF
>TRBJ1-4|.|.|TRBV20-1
TGCAGTGCCCCAAGGTCGGGGGTTACTGAAAAACTGTTTTTT
CSAPRSGVTEKLFF
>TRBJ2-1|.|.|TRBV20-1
TGCAGTGCTAGGGAATTACGGGACTGGAGCTACAATGAGCAGTTCTTC
CSARELRDWSYNEQFF
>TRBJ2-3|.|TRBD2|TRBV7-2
TGTGCCAGCAGCCCGGGGGGACTAGACATCCTCTCGCAGTATTTT
CASSPGGLDILSQYF
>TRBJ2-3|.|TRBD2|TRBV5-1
TGCGCCAGCAGTTTAAAGCGGGGGTACACAGATACGCAGTATTTT
CASSLKRGYTDTQYF
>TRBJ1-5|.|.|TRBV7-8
TGTGCCAGCAGCTTCGTGGGGAACCAACAGCCCCAGCATTTT
CASSFVGNQQPQHF
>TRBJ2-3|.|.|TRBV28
TGTGCCAGCAGTCCCGGAGGGCGCCACACAGATACGCAGTATTTT
CASSPGGRHTDTQYF
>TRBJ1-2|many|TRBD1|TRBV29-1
TGCAGCGTTGAAGCTGGGACAGGGTTCAATGGCTACACCTTC
CSVEAGTGFNGYTF
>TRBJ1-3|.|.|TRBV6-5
TGTGCCAGCAGTTACACCGGGAACTCTGGAAACACCATATATTTT
CASSYTGNSGNTIYF
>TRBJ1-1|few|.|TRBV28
TGTGCCAGCAGTTTATTGCCTAAGGTTAACACTGAAGCTTTCTTT
CASSLLPKVNTEAFF
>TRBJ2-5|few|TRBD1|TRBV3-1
TGTGCCAGCAGCCAAGCTCCGGGACAGGGGCAGTACTTC
CASSQAPGQGQYF
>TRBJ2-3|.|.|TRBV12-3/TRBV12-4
TGTGCCAGCAGTTCGTTTGGACAGTCCGCAGATACGCAGTATTTT
CASSSFGQSADTQYF
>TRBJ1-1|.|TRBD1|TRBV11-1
TGTGCCAGCAGCCTCTCCTCGACAGGGGGCACTGAAGCTTTCTTT
CASSLSSTGGTEAFF
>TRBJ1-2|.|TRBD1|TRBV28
TGTGCCAGCAGTTCCCCCCGACAGGGGCACTATGGCTACACCTTC
CASSSPRQGHYGYTF
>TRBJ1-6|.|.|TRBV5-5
TGTGCCAGCGGCTTGTTTCCGGGACAAATGAATTCACCCCTCCACTTT
CASGLFPGQMNSPLHF
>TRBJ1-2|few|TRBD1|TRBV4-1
TGCGCCAGCAGCCAACTTGGACAGGGGGCGTATGGCTACACCTTC
CASSQLGQGAYGYTF
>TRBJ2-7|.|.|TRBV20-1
TGCAGTGCTAGGAGAGGGGCGTACAATGAGCAGTACTTC
CSARRGAYNEQYF
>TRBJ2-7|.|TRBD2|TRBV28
TGTGCCAGCACCTGGACAGGGCGGACTAGCGGGAGATACGAGCAGTACTTC
CASTWTGRTSGRYEQYF
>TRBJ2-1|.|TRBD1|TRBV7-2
TGTGCCAGCAGCTTAACGAGGACAGGGGGTGAGCAGTTCTTC
CASSLTRTGGEQFF
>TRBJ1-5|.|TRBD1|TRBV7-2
TGTGCCAGCAGCGGACAGGGTAACAAGCCCCAGCATTTT
CASSGQGNKPQHF
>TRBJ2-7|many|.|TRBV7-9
TGTGCCAGCAGCTTAGAGACCAAGTCCTACGAGCAGTACTTC
CASSLETKSYEQYF
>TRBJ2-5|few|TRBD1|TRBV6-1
TGTGCCAGCAGCGGACAGGGGGCAAGAGAGACCCAGTACTTC
CASSGQGARETQYF
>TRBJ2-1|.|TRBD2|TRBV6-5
TGTGCCAGCAGTTACATTCTAGCGGTACACAATGAGCAGTTCTTC
CASSYILAVHNEQFF
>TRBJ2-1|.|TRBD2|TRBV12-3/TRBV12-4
TGTGCCAGCAGCCGGGGGACTAGCGGTTTCAATGAGCAGTTCTTC
CASSRGTSGFNEQFF
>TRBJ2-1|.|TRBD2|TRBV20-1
TGCAGTGCTAGACCTCTAGCGGGGTTCTACAATGAGCAGTTCTTC
CSARPLAGFYNEQFF
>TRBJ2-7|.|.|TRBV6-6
TGTGCCAGCAGTTACACATTAAATAGAGGAAGGGCCTACGAGCAGTACTTC
CASSYTLNRGRAYEQYF
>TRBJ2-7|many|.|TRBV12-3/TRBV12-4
TGTGCCAGCAGCTTAGTAGGGGACGAGCAGTACTTC
CASSLVGDEQYF
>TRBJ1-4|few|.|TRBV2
TGTGCCAGCAGTGGAGTTATAACTAATGAAAAACTGTTTTTT
CASSGVITNEKLFF
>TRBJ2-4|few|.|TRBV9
TGTGCCAGCAGCGGAGGGGGGGTTGGGACCAAAAACATTCAGTACTTC
CASSGGGVGTKNIQYF
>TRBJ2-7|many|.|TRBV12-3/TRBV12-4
TGTGCCAGCAGGAAACGGTTCTCCTACGAGCAGTACTTC
CASRKRFSYEQYF
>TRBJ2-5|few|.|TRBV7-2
TGTGCCAGCAGCCGACTAGAGATGCAAGAGACCCAGTACTTC
CASSRLEMQETQYF
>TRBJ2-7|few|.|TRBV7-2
TGTGCCAGCAGCTTAGCCAGGCGCAACTACGAGCAGTACTTC
CASSLARRNYEQYF
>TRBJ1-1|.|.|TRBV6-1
TGTGCCAGCAGTGCCGGTCCAGGTGGGCGAAGCACTGAAGCTTTCTTT
CASSAGPGGRSTEAFF
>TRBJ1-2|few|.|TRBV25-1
TGTGCCAGCAGTGAATCGGCGACTGGGGACTATGGCTACACCTTC
CASSESATGDYGYTF
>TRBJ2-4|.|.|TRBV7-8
TGTGCCAGCACCCAAGGACCGAAGACTAACATTCAGTACTTC
CASTQGPKTNIQYF
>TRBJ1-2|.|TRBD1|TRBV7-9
TGTGCCAGCAGCTTACAAGACAGGGTGGGAGGCTACACCTTC
CASSLQDRVGGYTF
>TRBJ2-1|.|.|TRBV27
TGTGCCAGCCGCCTTCAGGAGTGGAGCTACAATGAGCAGTTCTTC
CASRLQEWSYNEQFF
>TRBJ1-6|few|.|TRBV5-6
TGTGCCAGCAGCGGATCCGGCCCGCCAGGGGCAGATAATTCACCCCTCCACTTT
CASSGSGPPGADNSPLHF